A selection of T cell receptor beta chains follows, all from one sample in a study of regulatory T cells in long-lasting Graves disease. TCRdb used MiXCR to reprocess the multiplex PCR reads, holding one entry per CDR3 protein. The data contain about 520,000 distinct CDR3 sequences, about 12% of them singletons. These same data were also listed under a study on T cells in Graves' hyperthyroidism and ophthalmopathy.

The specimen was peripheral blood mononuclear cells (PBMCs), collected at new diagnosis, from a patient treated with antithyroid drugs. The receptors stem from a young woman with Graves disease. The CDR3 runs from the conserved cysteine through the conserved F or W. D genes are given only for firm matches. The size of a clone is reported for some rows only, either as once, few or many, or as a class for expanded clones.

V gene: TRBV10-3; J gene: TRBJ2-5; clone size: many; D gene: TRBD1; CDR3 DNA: TGTGCCATCAGTGATTGGGCAGGGGGCCAAGAGACCCAGTACTTC; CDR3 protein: CAISDWAGGQETQYF
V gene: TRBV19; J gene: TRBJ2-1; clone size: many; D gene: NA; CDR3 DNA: TGTGCCAGTAGTATCCGGGAAAATCGAAATGAGCAGTTCTTC; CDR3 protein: CASSIRENRNEQFF
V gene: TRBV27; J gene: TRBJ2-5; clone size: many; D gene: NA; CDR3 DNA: TGTGCCAGCAAGCAGGGCTGGGGAGAGACCCAGTACTTC; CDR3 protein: CASKQGWGETQYF
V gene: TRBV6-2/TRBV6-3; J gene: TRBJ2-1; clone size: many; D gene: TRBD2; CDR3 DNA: TGTGCCAGCAGGCCTAGCGGGCTTGGCAATGAGCAGTTCTTC; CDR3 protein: CASRPSGLGNEQFF
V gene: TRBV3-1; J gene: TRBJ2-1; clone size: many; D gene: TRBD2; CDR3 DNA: TGTGCCAGCAGCCGTCTAGCGGGGACCTACAATGAGCAGTTCTTC; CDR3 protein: CASSRLAGTYNEQFF
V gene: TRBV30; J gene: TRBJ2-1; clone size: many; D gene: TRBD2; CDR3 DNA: TGTGCCTGGAGTGTACATGGACTAGCTACTGTGGATGAGCAGTTCTTC; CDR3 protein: CAWSVHGLATVDEQFF
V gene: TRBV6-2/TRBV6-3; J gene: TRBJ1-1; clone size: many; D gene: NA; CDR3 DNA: TGTGCCAGCACCAAACCCCCGGGCCTGAACACTGAAGCTTTCTTT; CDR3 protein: CASTKPPGLNTEAFF
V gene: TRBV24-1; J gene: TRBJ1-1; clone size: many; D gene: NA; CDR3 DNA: TGTGCCACGTCCGCCGGCGCTGAAGCTTTCTTT; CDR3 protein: CATSAGAEAFF
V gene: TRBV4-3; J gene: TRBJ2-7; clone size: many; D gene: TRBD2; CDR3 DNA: TGCGCCAGCAGCCCGGGACTAGGAGCCTACGAGCAGTACTTC; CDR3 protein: CASSPGLGAYEQYF
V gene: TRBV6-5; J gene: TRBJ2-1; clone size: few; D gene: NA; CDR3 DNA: TGTGCCAGCAGTTACACCACAGGGCGGCGCGATGAGCAGTTCTTC; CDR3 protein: CASSYTTGRRDEQFF
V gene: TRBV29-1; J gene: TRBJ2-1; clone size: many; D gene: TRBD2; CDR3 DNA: TGCAGCGTCCGGGACTATGCGGGCTCCTACAATGAGCAGTTCTTC; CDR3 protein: CSVRDYAGSYNEQFF
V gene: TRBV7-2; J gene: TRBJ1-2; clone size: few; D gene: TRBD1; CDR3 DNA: TGTGCCAGCAGCTTAGGACAGGGCAAAAACTATGGCTACACCTTC; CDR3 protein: CASSLGQGKNYGYTF
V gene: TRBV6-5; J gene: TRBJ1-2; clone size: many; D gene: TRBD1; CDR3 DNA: TGTGCCAGCAGTTACCACGGACAGGGGGCTTGGGGCTACACCTTC; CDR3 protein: CASSYHGQGAWGYTF
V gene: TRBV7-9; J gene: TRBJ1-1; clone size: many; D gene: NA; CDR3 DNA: TGTGCCAGCAGTTGGCTATTGAACACTGAAGCTTTCTTT; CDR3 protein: CASSWLLNTEAFF
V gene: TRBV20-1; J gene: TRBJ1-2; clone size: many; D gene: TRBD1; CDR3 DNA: TGCAGTGCTATAAACAGGGGAAACTATGGCTACACCTTC; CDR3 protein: CSAINRGNYGYTF
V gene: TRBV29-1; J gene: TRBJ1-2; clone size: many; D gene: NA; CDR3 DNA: TGCAGCGTTGAACCGGGACACGACGGTTATGGCTACACCTTC; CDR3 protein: CSVEPGHDGYGYTF
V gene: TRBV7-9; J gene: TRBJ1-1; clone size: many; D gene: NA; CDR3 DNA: TGTGCCAGCAGCTTTCTTATGAACACTGAAGCTTTCTTT; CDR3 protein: CASSFLMNTEAFF
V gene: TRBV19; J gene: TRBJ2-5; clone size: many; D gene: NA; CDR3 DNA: TGTGCCAGTAGTTCGACTTGGGCGGAGACCCAGTACTTC; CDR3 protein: CASSSTWAETQYF
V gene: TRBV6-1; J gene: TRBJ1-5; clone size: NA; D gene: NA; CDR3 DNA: TGTGCCAGCAGTGAGGAGCCCCGGGTACGGCCCCAGCATTTT; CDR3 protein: CASSEEPRVRPQHF
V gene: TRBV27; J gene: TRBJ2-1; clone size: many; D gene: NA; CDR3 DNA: TGTGCCAGCCCCCTTGGTGACAATGAGCAGTTCTTC; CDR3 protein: CASPLGDNEQFF
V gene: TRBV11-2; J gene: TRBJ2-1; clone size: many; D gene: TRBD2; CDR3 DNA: TGTGCCAGCAGCTTAGAGGTTGGGACTATGGATGAGCAGTTCTTC; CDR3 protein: CASSLEVGTMDEQFF
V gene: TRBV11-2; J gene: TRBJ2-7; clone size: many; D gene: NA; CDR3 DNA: TGTGCCAGCAGCTTAAGCCCGAACGAGCAGTACTTC; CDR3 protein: CASSLSPNEQYF
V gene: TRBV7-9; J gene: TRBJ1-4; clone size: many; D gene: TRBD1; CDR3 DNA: TGTGCCAGCAGCTTCTTCGACAGGGGAAATGAAAAACTGTTTTTT; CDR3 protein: CASSFFDRGNEKLFF
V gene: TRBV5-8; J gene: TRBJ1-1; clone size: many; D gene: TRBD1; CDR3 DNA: TGTGCCAGCAGCTCACCCGAGGGACAGTACACTGAAGCTTTCTTT; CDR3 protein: CASSSPEGQYTEAFF
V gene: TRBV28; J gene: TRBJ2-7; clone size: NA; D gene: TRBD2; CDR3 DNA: TGTGCCAGCAGTTCGACTAGCGATTCCTACGAGCAGTACTTC; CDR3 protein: CASSSTSDSYEQYF
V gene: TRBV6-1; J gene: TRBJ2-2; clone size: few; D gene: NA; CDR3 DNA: TGTGCCAGCAGACCTCTAGAGGTCGGGGAGCTGTTTTTT; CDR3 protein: CASRPLEVGELFF
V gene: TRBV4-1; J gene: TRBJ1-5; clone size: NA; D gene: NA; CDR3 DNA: TGCGCCAGCAGCCAATTGCCAAATCAGCCCCAGCATTTT; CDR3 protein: CASSQLPNQPQHF
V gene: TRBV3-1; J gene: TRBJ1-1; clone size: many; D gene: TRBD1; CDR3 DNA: TGTGCCAGCAGAACAGGGGCTGAAGCTTTCTTT; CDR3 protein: CASRTGAEAFF
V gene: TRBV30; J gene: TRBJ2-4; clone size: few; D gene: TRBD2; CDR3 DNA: TGTGCCTGGAGCAAGACCCGGACTAGTATAACCCTAGCCAAAAACATTCAGTACTTC; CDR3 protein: CAWSKTRTSITLAKNIQYF
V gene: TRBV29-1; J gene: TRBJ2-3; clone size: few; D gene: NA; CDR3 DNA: TGCAGCGTTGAAAGGGTTGTGAGGGCAGATACGCAGTATTTT; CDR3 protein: CSVERVVRADTQYF
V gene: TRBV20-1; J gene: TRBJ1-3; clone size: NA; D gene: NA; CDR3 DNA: TGCAGTGCAACCTCAGGGATGAATTCTGGAAACACCATATATTTT; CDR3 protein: CSATSGMNSGNTIYF
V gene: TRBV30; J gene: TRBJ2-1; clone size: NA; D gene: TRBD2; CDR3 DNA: TGTGCCTGGAGTGGGGGACTAGGCTACAATGAGCAGTTCTTC; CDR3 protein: CAWSGGLGYNEQFF
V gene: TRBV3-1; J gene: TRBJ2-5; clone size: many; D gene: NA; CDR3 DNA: TGTGCCAGCAGCCCCCAGTATCTGGGAGTGCGAGAGACCCAGTACTTC; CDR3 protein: CASSPQYLGVRETQYF
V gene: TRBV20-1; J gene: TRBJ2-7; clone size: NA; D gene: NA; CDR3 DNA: TGCAGTGCTAGAGAGTTGAGGGGGGGAACCTACGGGCAGTACTTC; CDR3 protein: CSARELRGGTYGQYF
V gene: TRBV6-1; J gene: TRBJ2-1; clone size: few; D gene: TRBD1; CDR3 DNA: TGTGCCAGCCAAGGGACAGACAATGAGCAGTTCTTC; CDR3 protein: CASQGTDNEQFF
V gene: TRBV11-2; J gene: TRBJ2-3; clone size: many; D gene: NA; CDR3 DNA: TGTGCCAGCAGCAAAAAAAAGTACGGTGAGGGACCGGATACGCAGTATTTT; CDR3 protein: CASSKKKYGEGPDTQYF
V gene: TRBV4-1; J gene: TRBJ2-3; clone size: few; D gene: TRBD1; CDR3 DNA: TGCGCCAGCAGCCAAGACGGGACAGGGCTAGATACGCAGTATTTT; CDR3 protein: CASSQDGTGLDTQYF